This entry lists 18 T cell receptor beta chains sequenced from one sample in a study of blood T cell repertoires in COVID-19. The assay was immunoSEQ multiplex PCR, and TCRdb's table has in-frame clones only and misses some. The repertoire holds almost 400,000 clones, roughly nine tenths seen once, with 1.7% in the top ten. Sequencing was carried out using PBMCs or T cells enriched from blood (not recorded which). The source is a woman aged 25-40 years who had recovered from COVID-19.

The chain recombines TRBV12-5 with TRBJ1-5; D not certain. The V end lost 0 bases, the J end lost 1 base, and 13 bases lay between the germline ends. The CDR3 is 17 amino acids. In germline, CDR1 is LGHNT, CDR2 FRNRAP. The CDR3 reads CASGLVRGGRSNQPQHF. The CDR3 DNA reads as TGTGCTAGTGGTTTGGTAAGAGGTGGGAGGAGCAATCAGCCCCAGCATTTT.

V is TRBV9 and J is TRBJ1-1; the D gene is possibly TRBD1 (5 bases). Trimming left V 0 bases short and J 1 base short, with 13 bases between. The CDR3 has 16 residues. Per the germline V gene, CDR1 is SGDLS and CDR2 is YYNGEE. The CDR3 bases are TGTGCCAGCAGCGTAGCTACAAGACAGCCGAACACTGAAGCTTTCTTT. It encodes CASSVATRQPNTEAFF.

The V gene is TRBV10-3, the J gene TRBJ2-3, with TRBD2 matching over 7 bases. V shed 4 bases, J shed 2 bases, and the junction held 12 bases outside the gene matches. CDR1 ENHRY and CDR2 SYGVKD come from the germline V gene. This CDR3 spans 17 amino acids. The CDR3 DNA reads as TGTGCCATCAGTGGGGAGCGGGGAACCTATTTCACAGATACGCAGTATTTT. As protein: CAISGERGTYFTDTQYF.

The V call is TRBV28, the J call TRBJ2-1; TRBD2 aligns across 9 bases. The CDR3 consists of 16 residues. Germline V gene lookup returns CDR1 MDHEN and CDR2 SYDVKM. V shed 5 bases, J shed 2 bases, and the junction held 7 bases outside the gene matches. The CDR3 DNA is TGTGCCAGCAGTCCCCCGTTAGCGGGAGCCTACAATGAGCAGTTCTTC. Translating gives CASSPPLAGAYNEQFF.

This chain connects TRBV4-1 to TRBJ2-5; 9 bases are shared with TRBD2. The V and J ends lost 2 bases and 2 bases, in that order; junction bases with no gene match: 12. Germline assignment: CDR1 MGHRA and CDR2 YSYEKL. CDR3 size: 18 residues. The DNA of the CDR3 is TGCGCCAGCAGCCAAAGCCTGGGGACTAGCCGTCAACAAGAGACCCAGTACTTC. Encoded protein: CASSQSLGTSRQQETQYF.

The V gene is TRBV10-3, the J gene TRBJ2-7; TRBD1 matches 7 bases. This CDR3 contains 15 residues. Germline assignment: CDR1 ENHRY and CDR2 SYGVKD. After removal of 2 bases from V and 3 bases from J, the junction contained 7 bases not matched to a gene. The CDR3 region has the DNA TGTGCCATCAGTGAGCGGGACAGAACAAACTACGAGCAGTACTTC. Translated, it gives CAISERDRTNYEQYF.

V usage is TRBV29-1 and J usage is TRBJ2-7, with 11 positions matching TRBD2. Germline V gives CDR1 SQVTM, CDR2 ANQGSEA. V shed 0 bases, J shed 6 bases, and the junction held 10 bases outside the gene matches. The CDR3 length is 16 residues. The CDR3 nucleotides are TGCAGCGTTGAAGACCCCTCGACTAGCGGGACTTTCGAGCAGTACTTC. Residues: CSVEDPSTSGTFEQYF.

CDR3 in DNA: TGTGCCGGTCAGGGGGACGGGCAGCCCCAGCATTTT. Its protein product is CAGQGDGQPQHF. V and J are TRBV2 and TRBJ1-5, with 7 positions matching TRBD1. The CDR3 has 12 residues. Losses at the gene ends were 11 bases for V and 7 bases for J; bases not matched to a gene: 8. Germline CDR1 and CDR2: SNHLY and FYNNEI.

The rearrangement joins TRBV19 to TRBJ1-1, with TRBD1 matching over 8 bases. Looked up from germline, CDR1 is LNHDA and CDR2 is SQIVND (reference sequence). The V segment lost 7 bases and the J segment 6 bases; nucleotides outside the gene matches: 10. The CDR3 is 14 residues long. Written as DNA, the CDR3 is TGTGCCAGTACCATTGCAGGGGGCAGGGCTGAAGCTTTCTTT. Protein: CASTIAGGRAEAFF.

This clone has a single count. This chain uses TRBV3-1 (or the pseudogene TRBV3-2) with TRBJ2-4, with TRBD1 matching 7 bases. Looked up from germline, CDR1 is LGHDT and CDR2 is YNNKEL (reference sequence). With 5 bases clipped from V and 0 bases from J, the junction kept 1 base outside the gene matches. This CDR3 region has 14 residues. In DNA form, the CDR3 reads TGTGCCAGCAGCTACAGGGGAGCCAAAAACATTCAGTACTTC. This sequence encodes CASSYRGAKNIQYF.

The V gene is TRBV5-6, the J gene TRBJ2-7; D is perhaps TRBD1 (5 bases). Germline values: CDR1 SGHDT, CDR2 YYEEEE. Trimming removed 0 bases from V and 3 bases from J, with 13 bases in between. The CDR3 totals 15 residues. The CDR3 DNA sequence: TGTGCCAGCAGCTTGGAAGGGGCAGCTATCTACGAGCAGTACTTC. Protein sequence: CASSLEGAAIYEQYF.

This clone was counted a few times. This sequence joins TRBV6-5 and TRBJ2-1; 8 positions agree with TRBD2. CDR1 MNHEY and CDR2 SVGAGI come from the germline V gene. V gave up 7 bases and J gave up 6 bases; unmatched junction bases: 8. This CDR3 is built from 14 residues. CDR3 in amino acids: CASNPTGGSNEQFF. DNA for the CDR3: TGTGCCAGCAATCCTACGGGGGGGAGCAATGAGCAGTTCTTC.

The rearrangement joins TRBV4-1 to TRBJ2-1; 8 bases map to TRBD2. J lost 5 bases, V lost 2 bases, and 8 bases had no gene match. This CDR3 has 16 residues. Germline CDR1 is MGHRA and CDR2 is YSYEKL. This CDR3 reads CASSQMSGTRNNEQFF. The CDR3 coding sequence is TGCGCCAGCAGCCAAATGTCTGGGACTAGGAACAATGAGCAGTTCTTC.

A single count supports this clone. This chain links TRBV5-1 with TRBJ1-1; no definite D call. The V end was cut by 1 base, the J end by 2 bases, with 6 bases between. The CDR3 runs to 13 residues. The germline V gene encodes CDR1 SGHRS and CDR2 YFSETQ. The CDR3 loop is CASSLTDNTEAFF. The CDR3 DNA reads TGCGCCAGCAGCTTGACAGACAACACTGAAGCTTTCTTT.

The V gene is TRBV5-6, the J gene TRBJ1-5, with a possible D match to TRBD1 (5 bases). V was pared by 2 bases and J by 1 base, with 7 bases between. The CDR3 has 14 residues. Looked up from germline, CDR1 is SGHDT and CDR2 is YYEEEE. The DNA of the CDR3 is TGTGCCAGCAGCTTCGCAGGGAGCAATCAGCCCCAGCATTTT. It translates to CASSFAGSNQPQHF.

The chain recombines TRBV7-2 with TRBJ2-7; 11 bases map to TRBD2. The CDR3 contains 17 residues. Germline V gene sequence: CDR1 SGHTA, CDR2 FQGNSA. V gave up 1 base and J gave up 1 base; unmatched junction bases: 6. CDR3: CASSLGPSGGTSYEQYF. CDR3 coding DNA: TGTGCCAGCAGCTTAGGGCCTAGCGGGGGGACTTCCTACGAGCAGTACTTC.

The chain is built from TRBV10-3 and TRBJ2-1, with 9 bases fitting TRBD1. The ends lost 5 bases at V and 4 bases at J; junction bases unmatched: 6. Germline CDR1 ENHRY, CDR2 SYGVKD. This CDR3 has 15 amino acids. The DNA of the CDR3 is TGTGCCATCAGTCCTCGGGACAGGGTATACAATGAGCAGTTCTTC. As protein: CAISPRDRVYNEQFF.

This clone was seen once. The rearrangement uses TRBV6-5 and TRBJ2-5, with D possibly TRBD1 on 5 matching bases. V lost 8 bases, J lost 0 bases, and 7 bases lay in between. Germline V CDR1 and CDR2: MNHEY, SVGAGI. The CDR3 covers 12 residues. The CDR3 loop reads CASGANQETQYF. CDR3 coding DNA: TGTGCCAGCGGGGCAAACCAAGAGACCCAGTACTTC.